A single sample is the source of the 12 T cell receptor beta chains below, sequenced in a study of cytomegalovirus exposure and HLA in healthy donors. The PCR employed 60 Vbeta primers together with 13 Jbeta primers. Using immunoSEQ multiplex PCR, the repertoire was profiled, and TCRdb retains in-frame clones only, with some absent. This sample has hundreds of thousands of clones, with 60% to 80% found just once. The sequenced material came from PBMCs. The receptors derive from a man between 18 and 29 years old in good health and CMV-seronegative.

The rearrangement joins TRBV23-1 to TRBJ2-7; TRBD2 might be the D (6 bases). TRBV23-1 counts as an open reading frame of uncertain function. The V end was cut by 4 bases, the J end by 2 bases, with 21 bases between. The CDR3 spans 17 residues. The DNA of the CDR3 is TGCGCCAGCAGTCTGTCAAACGGGGGAGCAAGGGCCTACGAGCAGTACTTC. It yields the protein CASSLSNGGARAYEQYF.

The CDR3 region is CAWSQGGPNEQFF. CDR3 nucleotide sequence: TGTGCCTGGAGTCAGGGCGGTCCGAATGAGCAGTTCTTC. The chain has TRBV30 and TRBJ2-1; tentatively, D is TRBD1 (5 bases). The CDR3 length is 13 residues. The V end was cut by 2 bases, the J end by 7 bases, with 12 bases between. Germline CDR1 GTSNPN, CDR2 SVGIG (reference sequence).

A few counts support this clone. V gene TRBV7-9 combines with J gene TRBJ1-2, with D tentatively TRBD1 (5 bases). The CDR3 runs 14 residues. Germline values: CDR1 SEHNR, CDR2 FQNEAQ (reference sequence). Deletions cut 2 bases from V and 0 bases from J, with 7 bases between. The CDR3 bases are TGTGCCAGCAGCTTACCCAGGGCTAACTATGGCTACACCTTC. It yields the protein CASSLPRANYGYTF.

J is TRBJ2-3 and V is TRBV9; D unresolved. V was shortened by 4 bases and J by 0 bases, with 12 bases between the two germline ends. This CDR3 spans 15 amino acids. Germline V gene data show CDR1 as SGDLS and CDR2 as YYNGEE. The CDR3 DNA sequence: TGTGCCAGCAGCAATTTACTCCCAAGCACAGATACGCAGTATTTT. It codes for CASSNLLPSTDTQYF.

CDR3 sequence: CAVGQAVTYEQYF. The CDR3 DNA sequence: TGTGCTGTGGGACAGGCCGTGACCTACGAGCAGTACTTC. V usage is TRBV28 and J usage is TRBJ2-7; 8 bases align to TRBD1. The CDR3 is 13 residues long. The germline V gene has CDR1 MDHEN and CDR2 SYDVKM.

The chain links TRBV16 to TRBJ1-2; 7 positions match TRBD1. From germline, CDR1 is KGHSY and CDR2 FQNENV. The CDR3 is 15 amino acids. The ends lost 3 bases at V and 4 bases at J; junction bases unmatched: 8. CDR3 sequence: CASSQLTGSGYGYTF. The CDR3 nucleotides read TGTGCCAGCAGCCAGTTGACAGGGAGCGGCTATGGCTACACCTTC.

The chain has TRBV28 and TRBJ1-2; 7 nucleotides align to TRBD1. Germline lookup yields CDR1 MDHEN and CDR2 SYDVKM. The CDR3 consists of 16 residues. V gave up 5 bases and J gave up 4 bases; unmatched junction bases: 13. The CDR3 DNA is TGTGCCAGCAGTCCGTGGACAGGTTGGGATACCTATGGCTACACCTTC. It codes for CASSPWTGWDTYGYTF.

The chain employs TRBV27 and TRBJ2-7, with 7 nucleotides matching TRBD2. The germline gives CDR1 MNHEY, CDR2 SMNVEV (reference sequence). CDR3 length: 14 amino acids. V was pared by 0 bases and J by 3 bases, with 2 bases of the junction left unmatched. The CDR3 loop is CASSLSASGYEQYF. CDR3 DNA sequence: TGTGCCAGCAGTTTATCGGCTAGCGGCTACGAGCAGTACTTC.

This chain joins TRBV5-1 and TRBJ2-7; 7 bases match TRBD2. Germline lookup yields CDR1 SGHRS and CDR2 YFSETQ. The CDR3 is 12 amino acids. With 7 bases clipped from V and 3 bases from J, the junction kept 4 bases outside the gene matches. The CDR3 spells CASRGGVYEQYF. The CDR3 bases are TGCGCCAGCCGCGGGGGAGTCTACGAGCAGTACTTC. Complete variable domain (other parts from reference TRBV5-1 and TRBJ2-7): KAGVTQTPRYLIKTRGQQVTLSCSPISGHRSVSWYQQTPGQGLQFLFEYFSETQRNKGNFPGRFSGRQFSNSRSEMNVSTLELGDSALYLCASRGGVYEQYFGPGTRLTVT.

The genes are TRBV28 and TRBJ2-7; perhaps TRBD1 as D (5 bases). The CDR3 extends over 16 amino acids. Trimming pared 3 bases from V and 0 bases from J, leaving 15 bases between. The germline gives CDR1 MDHEN, CDR2 SYDVKM. This chain's CDR3 is CASSLIGRANSYEQYF. The DNA for the CDR3 is TGTGCCAGCAGTTTGATCGGCAGGGCTAACTCCTACGAGCAGTACTTC.

The chain is built from TRBV19 and TRBJ2-3; 7 positions match TRBD2. Per germline, CDR1 LNHDA and CDR2 SQIVND (reference sequence). The length of the CDR3 is 16 residues. V trimming: 1 base; J trimming: 2 bases; junction bases outside the gene matches: 6. The CDR3 region is CASSIVGGQNTDTQYF. The DNA of the CDR3 is TGTGCCAGTAGTATAGTGGGAGGGCAGAACACAGATACGCAGTATTTT.

The V call is TRBV19, the J call TRBJ1-3; perhaps TRBD1 as D (6 bases). Trimming cost V 6 bases and J 4 bases, with 22 bases left between them. The length of the CDR3 is 17 residues. CDR1 and CDR2 from the germline V gene are LNHDA and SQIVND (reference sequence). The chain's CDR3 is CASSPISGGAGGNTIYF. Here the CDR3 DNA reads TGTGCCAGTAGCCCTATCTCGGGGGGGGCCGGCGGAAACACCATATATTTT. Complete variable domain (other parts from reference TRBV19 and TRBJ1-3): DGGITQSPKYLFRKEGQNVTLSCEQNLNHDAMYWYRQDPGQGLRLIYYSQIVNDFQKGDIAEGYSVSREKKESFPLTVTSAQKNPTAFYLCASSPISGGAGGNTIYFGEGSWLTVV.